This T cell receptor beta chain was captured by sequencing in a study of T cells after yellow fever vaccination (dated 2019 in TCRdb). For the study in its entirety: The SMART-Seq v4 Ultra Low Input RNA kit was used to prepare libraries from fractions with low cell numbers. To follow T-cell clones before and after primary and booster YFV17D yellow fever vaccination, bulk TCR alpha and beta repertoires were sequenced over time. Two healthy male donors made up the cohort, one aged 18 to 30 years and the other aged 30 to 39 years. Blood was drawn at multiple timepoints before and after primary and secondary immunization, with bulk PBMC replicates and cell subsets isolated.

Ten or more counts support this clonotype. Its antigen is unknown. There are no base qualities to consult, and no much larger clone falls within one base. TCR cDNA was synthesized by 5'RACE template switching, which introduced a universal primer site and unique molecular identifiers. cDNA synthesis was primed from both the TCR alpha and TCR beta constant segments. Libraries were amplified in two PCR steps, with sample barcodes and sequencing adapters added in the second step. Libraries were sequenced on Illumina HiSeq 2500 (2x100 bp) or NovaSeq (2x150 bp). The authors processed their data as follows. MIGEC handled demultiplexing of reads and collapsing into UMI consensus sequences, while MiXCR performed V(D)J alignment. Vaccine-responding clonotypes were defined with edgeR using replicate PBMC samples, requiring FDR below 0.01 and a log2 fold change above 5 up to day 15. Each bulk clonotype received a CD4 or CD8 identity based on whether the sequenced CD4 or CD8 repertoire contained that clonotype at higher abundance. TCRdb itself trimmed the public reads at Q25 with fastp, ran MiXCR and retained productive beta chains. Entries that share a CDR3 protein sequence are merged under the most common genes and DNA. The V and J calls here are based on TCRdb, not the publication. This sample is represented by approximately 550,000 distinct CDR3 sequences; about 19% of them were singletons. Approximately 15% of the sample lies in the top ten.

The investigation overall reported the following: Computational filtering was needed because FACS-sorted repertoires could contain abundant contaminating clonotypes from the bulk population. The secondary T-cell response was weaker than the primary response but faster, peaking on day 5 instead of day 15. Because only a couple of donors were included in the study, the extent to which the findings can be generalized is limited. A small fraction of clonotypes appeared in both the CD4 and CD8 compartments, likely as a result of convergent recombination. After the booster, most clones that had expanded after primary vaccination were detected again (around 97% of CD4 and around nine tenths of CD8), suggesting broad maintenance of memory.

Interpreted using the paper, the treatment or condition label stands for: live attenuated yellow fever vaccine strain. Two biological replicates of bulk PBMCs were collected at each blood-draw timepoint. PBMCs were isolated from peripheral blood using a standard Ficoll-Paque protocol. TriZol was used to extract RNA from bulk PBMCs, CD4 and CD8 fractions, and dextramer-positive and dextramer-negative fractions. Its CDR3 holds 15 amino acids, cysteine through phenylalanine. This entry keeps only the CDR3 DNA: 45 bases, framed from base 1. V and J are truncated by 0 bases and 5 bases respectively, leaving an intervening sequence of 10 bases. CDR1 and CDR2, looked up from the germline V gene (reference sequence), are LNHNV and YYDKDF.

The sequence links TRBV15 to TRBJ2-2; the D gene is not confidently resolved. This receptor was obtained from a man aged 25-45 years who received the YFV17D yellow fever vaccine. The sequencing here drew on PBMCs, taken 15 days after the yellow fever booster vaccination. CDR3 reads: CATSRELGATGELFF. DNA sequence: TGTGCCACCAGCAGAGAATTGGGTGCTACCGGGGAGCTGTTTTTT.